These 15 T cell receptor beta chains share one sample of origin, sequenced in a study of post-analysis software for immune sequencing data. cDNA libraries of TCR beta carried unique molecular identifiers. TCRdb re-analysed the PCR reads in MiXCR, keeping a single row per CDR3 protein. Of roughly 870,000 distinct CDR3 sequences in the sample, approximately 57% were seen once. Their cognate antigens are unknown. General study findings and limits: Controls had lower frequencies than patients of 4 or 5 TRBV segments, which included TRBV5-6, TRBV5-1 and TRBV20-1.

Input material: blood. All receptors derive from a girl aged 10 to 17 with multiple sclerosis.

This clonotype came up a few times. The CDR3 loop is CSVDSWGKGEEETQYF. The CDR3 DNA is TGCAGCGTTGATTCGTGGGGCAAGGGAGAAGAAGAGACCCAGTACTTC. The chain couples TRBV29-1 to TRBJ2-5; D possibly uses TRBD1 or TRBD2 (5 bases each). This CDR3 comprises 16 residues. Trimming took off 3 bases at V and 3 bases at J, with 20 bases between the two ends. Per the germline V gene, CDR1 is SQVTM and CDR2 is ANQGSEA.

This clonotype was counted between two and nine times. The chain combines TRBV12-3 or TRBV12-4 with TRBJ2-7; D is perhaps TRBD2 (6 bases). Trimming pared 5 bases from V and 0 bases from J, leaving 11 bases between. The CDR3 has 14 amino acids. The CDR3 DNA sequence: TGTGCCAGCAGTCGGGACTGGAGCTCCTACGAGCAGTACTTC. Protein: CASSRDWSSYEQYF.

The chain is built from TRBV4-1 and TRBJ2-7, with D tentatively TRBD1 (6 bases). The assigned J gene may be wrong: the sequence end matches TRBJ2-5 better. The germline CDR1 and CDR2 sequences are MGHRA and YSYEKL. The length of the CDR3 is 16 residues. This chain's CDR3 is CASSQVVPRTGKTQYF. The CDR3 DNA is TGCGCCAGCAGCCAAGTAGTCCCTCGTACAGGGAAGACCCAGTACTTC.

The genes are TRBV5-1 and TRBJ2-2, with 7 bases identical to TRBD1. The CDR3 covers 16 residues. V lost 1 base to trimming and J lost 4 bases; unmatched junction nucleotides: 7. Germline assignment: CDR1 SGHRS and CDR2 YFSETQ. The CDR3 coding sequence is TGCGCCAGCAGCTTGCTCGGGCAGGGGGTCACCGGGGAGCTGTTTTTT. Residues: CASSLLGQGVTGELFF.

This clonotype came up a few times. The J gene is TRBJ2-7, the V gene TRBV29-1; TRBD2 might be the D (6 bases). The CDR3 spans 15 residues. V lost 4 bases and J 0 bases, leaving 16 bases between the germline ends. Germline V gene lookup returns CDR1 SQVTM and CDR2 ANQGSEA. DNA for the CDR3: TGCAGCGTTGTCGGTACCGGGAGTGTCTCCTACGAGCAGTACTTC. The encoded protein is CSVVGTGSVSYEQYF.

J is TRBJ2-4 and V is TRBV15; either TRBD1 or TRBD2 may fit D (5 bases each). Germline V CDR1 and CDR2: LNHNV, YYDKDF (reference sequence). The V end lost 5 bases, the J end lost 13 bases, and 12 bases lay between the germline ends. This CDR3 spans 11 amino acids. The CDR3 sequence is CATSWGSEQYF. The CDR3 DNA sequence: TGTGCCACCAGCTGGGGGTCTGAGCAGTACTTC.

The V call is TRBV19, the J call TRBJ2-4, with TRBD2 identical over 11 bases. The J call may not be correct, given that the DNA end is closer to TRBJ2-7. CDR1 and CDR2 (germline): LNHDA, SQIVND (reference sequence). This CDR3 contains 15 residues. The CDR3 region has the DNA TGTGCCAGTAGTCTCAGCGGGACTAGCGGAGTCGAGCAGTACTTC. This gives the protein CASSLSGTSGVEQYF.

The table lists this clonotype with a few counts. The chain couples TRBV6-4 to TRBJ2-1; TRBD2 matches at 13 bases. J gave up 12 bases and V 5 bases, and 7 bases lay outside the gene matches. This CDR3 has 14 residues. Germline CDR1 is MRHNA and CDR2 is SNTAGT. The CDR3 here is CASSNGLAGVRQFF. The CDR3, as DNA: TGTGCCAGCAGTAACGGACTAGCGGGAGTAAGGCAGTTCTTC.

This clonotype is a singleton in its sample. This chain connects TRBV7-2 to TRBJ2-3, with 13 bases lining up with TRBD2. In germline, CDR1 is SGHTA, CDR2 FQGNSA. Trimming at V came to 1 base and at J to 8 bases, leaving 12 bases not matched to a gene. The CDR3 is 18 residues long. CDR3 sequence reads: CASSLVPWTSGGFGTQYF. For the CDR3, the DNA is TGTGCCAGCAGCTTAGTACCCTGGACTAGCGGGGGTTTTGGTACGCAGTATTTT.

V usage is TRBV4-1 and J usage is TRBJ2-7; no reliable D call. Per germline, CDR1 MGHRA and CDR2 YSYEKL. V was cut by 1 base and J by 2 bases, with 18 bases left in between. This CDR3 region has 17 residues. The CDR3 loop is CASSQGPAPGSAYEQYF. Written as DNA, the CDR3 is TGCGCCAGCAGCCAAGGCCCAGCGCCCGGATCGGCCTACGAGCAGTACTTC.

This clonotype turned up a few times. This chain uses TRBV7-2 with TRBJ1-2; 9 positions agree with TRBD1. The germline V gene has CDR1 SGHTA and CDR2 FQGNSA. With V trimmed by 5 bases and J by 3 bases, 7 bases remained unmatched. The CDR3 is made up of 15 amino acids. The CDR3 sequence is CASSPRRTGDYGYTF. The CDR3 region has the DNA TGTGCCAGCAGCCCTCGGAGGACAGGGGACTATGGCTACACCTTC.

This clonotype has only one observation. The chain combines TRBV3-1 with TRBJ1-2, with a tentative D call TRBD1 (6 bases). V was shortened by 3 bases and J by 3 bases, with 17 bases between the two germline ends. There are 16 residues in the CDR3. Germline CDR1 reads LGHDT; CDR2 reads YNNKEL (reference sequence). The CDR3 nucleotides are TGTGCCAGCAGCCAGTGGGGGCGCGGCTGGCACTATGGCTACACCTTC. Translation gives CASSQWGRGWHYGYTF.

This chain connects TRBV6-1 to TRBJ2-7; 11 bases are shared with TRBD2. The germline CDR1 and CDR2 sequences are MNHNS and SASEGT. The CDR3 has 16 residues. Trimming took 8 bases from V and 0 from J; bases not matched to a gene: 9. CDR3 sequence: CASDGTSGKSSYEQYF. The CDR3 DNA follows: TGTGCCAGCGATGGGACTAGCGGAAAAAGCTCCTACGAGCAGTACTTC.

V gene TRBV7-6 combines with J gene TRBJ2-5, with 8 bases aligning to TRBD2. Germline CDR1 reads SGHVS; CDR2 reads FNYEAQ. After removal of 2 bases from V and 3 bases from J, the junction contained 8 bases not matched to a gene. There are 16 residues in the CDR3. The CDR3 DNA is TGTGCCAGCAGCTTATACCCCGGGGGGGCCGAAGAGACCCAGTACTTC. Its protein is CASSLYPGGAEETQYF. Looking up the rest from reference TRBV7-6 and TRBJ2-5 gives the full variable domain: GAGVSQSPRYKVTKRGQDVALRCDPISGHVSLYWYRQALGQGPEFLTYFNYEAQQDKSGLPNDRFSAERPEGSISTLTIQRTEQRDSAMYRCASSLYPGGAEETQYFGPGTRLLVL.

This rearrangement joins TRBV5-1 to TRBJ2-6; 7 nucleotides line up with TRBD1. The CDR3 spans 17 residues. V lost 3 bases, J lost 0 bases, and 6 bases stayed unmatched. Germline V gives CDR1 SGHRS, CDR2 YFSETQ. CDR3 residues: CASSYDRAISGANVLTF. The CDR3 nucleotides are TGCGCCAGCAGCTATGACAGGGCGATCTCTGGGGCCAACGTCCTGACTTTC. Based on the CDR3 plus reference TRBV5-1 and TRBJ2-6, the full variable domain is KAGVTQTPRYLIKTRGQQVTLSCSPISGHRSVSWYQQTPGQGLQFLFEYFSETQRNKGNFPGRFSGRQFSNSRSEMNVSTLELGDSALYLCASSYDRAISGANVLTFGAGSRLTVL.